Shown below are 21 T cell receptor beta chains from a single sample sequenced in a study of shared clonotypes between healthy human individuals. Clones were read by immunoSEQ multiplex PCR, and TCRdb kept only the in-frame ones, dropping some. The repertoire holds some 2,400,000 clones, approximately 94% seen once, with around 0.13% in the top ten. The sequenced sample consisted of naive CD4+ T cells sorted from blood. Subset given: CD45RA+ positively selected. These receptors were collected from a young man in good health.

The V call is TRBV5-1, the J call TRBJ2-1, with 8 bases that match TRBD1. This CDR3 is 15 amino acids long. The V gene's germline CDR1 is SGHRS and CDR2 YFSETQ. The V and J ends lost 4 bases and 6 bases, in that order; junction bases with no gene match: 9. The CDR3 is CASSVTGARGNEQFF. The CDR3 DNA reads as TGCGCCAGCAGCGTGACAGGGGCGCGAGGCAATGAGCAGTTCTTC.

In its sample, this clone was seen a few times. This chain links TRBV7-2 with TRBJ2-2; 9 nucleotides agree with TRBD2. The trim removed 3 bases at V and 6 bases at J, leaving 5 bases unmatched. This CDR3 has 15 amino acids. Looked up from germline, CDR1 is SGHTA and CDR2 is FQGNSA. CDR3 sequence: CASSLRTSESGELFF. CDR3 nucleotide sequence: TGTGCCAGCAGCTTGAGGACTAGCGAATCCGGGGAGCTGTTTTTT.

The J gene is TRBJ2-3, the V gene TRBV10-3; TRBD2 aligns across 7 bases. Per germline, CDR1 ENHRY and CDR2 SYGVKD. The ends lost 5 bases at V and 0 bases at J; junction bases unmatched: 11. This CDR3 is 17 amino acids long. CDR3 DNA sequence: TGTGCCATCAGTAGAGTCTTGCTAGCGGCTAGCACAGATACGCAGTATTTT. Its protein is CAISRVLLAASTDTQYF.

The chain couples TRBV27 to TRBJ1-5; the match to TRBD1 covers 7 bases. Looked up from germline, CDR1 is MNHEY and CDR2 is SMNVEV (reference sequence). V gave up 6 bases and J gave up 7 bases; unmatched junction bases: 15. The CDR3 is made up of 16 amino acids. The CDR3 protein is CASSFPGQPGGQPQHF. The CDR3 nucleotides are TGTGCCAGCAGCTTCCCCGGACAGCCAGGGGGGCAGCCCCAGCATTTT.

The chain recombines TRBV4-3 with TRBJ2-7, with 7 bases identical to TRBD1. The CDR3 is 16 amino acids. CDR1 and CDR2 from the germline V gene are LGHNA and YSLEER. Trimming at V came to 2 bases and at J to 1 base, leaving 8 bases not matched to a gene. CDR3 amino acids: CASSQFTGTVSYEQYF. The CDR3 DNA sequence: TGCGCCAGCAGCCAATTTACCGGGACAGTTTCCTACGAGCAGTACTTC.

This rearrangement joins TRBV5-6 to TRBJ2-7; 9 nucleotides line up with TRBD1. V lost 2 bases and J lost 3; bases outside the gene matches: 6. CDR3 size: 15 residues. Looked up from germline, CDR1 is SGHDT and CDR2 is YYEEEE. The CDR3 DNA reads TGTGCCAGCAGCTTTCGCGGGACAGGGAGCTACGAGCAGTACTTC. The encoded protein is CASSFRGTGSYEQYF.

The chain is built from TRBV15 and TRBJ1-2; D gene unclear. The V and J ends lost 2 bases and 8 bases respectively, with 12 bases between them. Germline CDR1 reads LNHNV; CDR2 reads YYDKDF (reference sequence). This CDR3 is 13 amino acids long. The CDR3 loop reads CATSRQTSGGYTF. Here the CDR3 DNA reads TGTGCCACCAGCAGACAGACCTCGGGGGGCTACACCTTC.

The gene calls are TRBV7-3 and TRBJ2-3; D might be TRBD1 (7 bases). Per the germline V gene, CDR1 is SGHTA and CDR2 is FQGTGA. This CDR3 region has 14 residues. V lost 6 bases to trimming and J lost 4 bases, with 14 bases between them. The CDR3 is CASSWTGGSDTQYF. For the CDR3, the DNA is TGTGCCAGCAGTTGGACAGGAGGGTCAGATACGCAGTATTTT.

The chain carries TRBV25-1 and TRBJ2-3; D remains ambiguous. With 1 base removed from V and 0 bases from J, the gap between germline ends came to 11 bases. This CDR3 has 16 amino acids. Germline CDR1 is MGHDK and CDR2 is SYGVNS. The CDR3 bases are TGTGCCAGCAGTGAATTCGTCCTAGGAAGCACAGATACGCAGTATTTT. Translation: CASSEFVLGSTDTQYF.

Remarks on this clone: This may arise from a read error, as a much more abundant clone is one base away. This chain joins TRBV6-4 and TRBJ2-2; D may be TRBD1 (5 bases). From germline, CDR1 is MRHNA and CDR2 SNTAGT. Trimming shortened V by 6 bases and J by 3 bases, and 5 bases separated the two germline ends. The CDR3 totals 12 residues. The chain's CDR3 is CASSRDTGELFF. The CDR3 DNA is TGTGCCAGCAGCAGGGACACCGGGGAGCTGTTTTTT.

The chain links TRBV6-1 to TRBJ2-3; the match to TRBD2 covers 9 bases. Germline loops: CDR1 MNHNS, CDR2 SASEGT. V gave up 1 base and J gave up 4 bases; unmatched junction bases: 9. This CDR3 has 17 amino acids. The CDR3, as DNA: TGTGCCAGCAGTGAAGATTTTGCGGGAGGGGTGTCAGATACGCAGTATTTT. Its translation is CASSEDFAGGVSDTQYF.

This sequence joins TRBV10-3 and TRBJ2-4; no definite D call. V lost 6 bases to trimming and J lost 8 bases, with 14 bases between them. CDR1 is ENHRY, CDR2 SYGVKD, per germline. The CDR3 covers 13 residues. The CDR3 is CAIRDHQMDIQYF. CDR3 DNA: TGTGCCATCAGAGACCACCAGATGGACATTCAGTACTTC.

The rearrangement joins TRBV11-3 to TRBJ2-3; D is unclear. Germline V lookup: CDR1 SGHNT, CDR2 YENEEA. V gave up 4 bases and J gave up 2 bases, with 19 bases separating them. CDR3 size: 17 residues. Here the CDR3 DNA reads TGTGCCAGCAGCTCCCGTGGTGTGGGTTCTAACACAGATACGCAGTATTTT. This gives the protein CASSSRGVGSNTDTQYF.

The J gene is TRBJ2-6, the V gene TRBV7-3, with 7 positions matching TRBD1. J gave up 0 bases and V 5 bases, and 13 bases lay outside the gene matches. CDR3 length: 19 residues. In germline, CDR1 is SGHTA, CDR2 FQGTGA. The CDR3: CASSPTRGPGTSGANVLTF. The CDR3 DNA sequence: TGTGCCAGCAGCCCCACTAGGGGGCCCGGTACCTCTGGGGCCAACGTCCTGACTTTC.

J is TRBJ2-5 and V is TRBV7-3; no clear D gene. Germline V gene sequence: CDR1 SGHTA, CDR2 FQGTGA. The CDR3 has 13 amino acids. V lost 1 base and J lost 5, with 8 bases in between. This CDR3 reads CASSLRSSETQYF. The CDR3 DNA reads TGTGCCAGCAGCTTAAGAAGTTCGGAGACCCAGTACTTC. Variable domain in full (rest from reference TRBV7-3 and TRBJ2-5): GAGVSQTPSNKVTEKGKYVELRCDPISGHTALYWYRQSLGQGPEFLIYFQGTGAADDSGLPNDRFFAVRPEGSVSTLKIQRTERGDSAVYLCASSLRSSETQYFGPGTRLLVL.

This chain joins TRBV6-5 and TRBJ1-6, with D tentatively TRBD1 (6 bases). CDR3 length: 15 amino acids. In germline, CDR1 is MNHEY, CDR2 SVGAGI. V was clipped by 5 bases and J by 6 bases, with 14 bases between them. As DNA, the CDR3 is TGTGCCAGCAGTCCCGCCGGAGGGGGTAATTCACCCCTCCACTTT. Amino acid sequence: CASSPAGGGNSPLHF.

V and J are TRBV5-1 and TRBJ2-7, with 11 bases lining up with TRBD2. This CDR3 has 16 residues. The germline V gene has CDR1 SGHRS and CDR2 YFSETQ. The V and J ends lost 0 bases and 3 bases, in that order; junction bases with no gene match: 5. The CDR3 loop is CASSLGTSGSYYEQYF. The CDR3 bases are TGCGCCAGCAGCTTGGGAACTAGCGGGAGTTACTACGAGCAGTACTTC.

The chain employs TRBV6-5 and TRBJ1-3; the D gene is possibly TRBD1 (5 bases). Trimming stripped 6 bases from V and 0 bases from J, with 12 bases between. This CDR3 comprises 15 residues. Germline CDR1 is MNHEY and CDR2 is SVGAGI. CDR3 sequence (DNA): TGTGCCAGCAGAACGGACGGGGCCTCTGGAAACACCATATATTTT. It translates to CASRTDGASGNTIYF.

The chain has TRBV30 and TRBJ1-4; 11 bases map to TRBD1. V lost 6 bases, J lost 3 bases, and 9 bases stayed unmatched. Germline V gives CDR1 GTSNPN, CDR2 SVGIG (reference sequence). This CDR3 is 16 amino acids long. The CDR3 region has the DNA TGTGCCTGTCCCCAAGGACAGGGGGCGTCTAATGAAAAACTGTTTTTT. It yields the protein CACPQGQGASNEKLFF.

The chain combines TRBV11-2 with TRBJ2-7; D is possibly TRBD2 (5 bases). The V and J ends lost 2 bases and 5 bases respectively, with 10 bases between them. The V gene's germline CDR1 is SGHAT and CDR2 FQNNGV. CDR3 length: 13 amino acids. The CDR3 DNA sequence: TGTGCCAGCAGCTTAAGGAGGTCGAACGAGCAGTACTTC. Translation: CASSLRRSNEQYF.

V and J are TRBV6-1 and TRBJ1-2; TRBD1 is a possible D gene (5 bases). The germline V gene encodes CDR1 MNHNS and CDR2 SASEGT. Trimming removed 8 bases at V and 6 bases at J, with 19 bases between. The CDR3 has 14 residues. The CDR3 DNA reads as TGTGCCAGCGGACCCTTCACAGGACCGAATGGCTACACCTTC. This sequence encodes CASGPFTGPNGYTF.